The 20 T cell receptor beta chains given below trace back to one sample, sequenced in a study of shared clonotypes between healthy human individuals. The protocol was immunoSEQ multiplex PCR, while the TCRdb copy is restricted to in-frame clones and leaves out a portion. This table holds more than 1 million clones, roughly 74% found once. The sequenced sample consisted of memory CD4+ T cells from PBMCs. Subset meaning: CD45RA-negative fraction. All receptors derive from a man younger than 35 in good health. Some clones in this sample may be carry-over from other donors' samples.

The chain carries TRBV29-1 and TRBJ2-7; the D call may be TRBD1 or TRBD2 (5 bases each). Looked up from germline, CDR1 is SQVTM and CDR2 is ANQGSEA. There are 15 residues in the CDR3. The ends were cut back, 4 bases at V and 3 bases at J, with 19 bases in the middle. The CDR3 nucleotides read TGCAGCGTTGTGGGGGTCAGCCTTATTGGCTACGAGCAGTACTTC. Protein: CSVVGVSLIGYEQYF.

The chain carries TRBV21-1 and TRBJ2-1. TRBV21-1 has pseudogene status. The CDR3 length is 9 residues. Here the CDR3 DNA reads TGTGCCAGCAGCAATGAGCAGTTCTTC. It encodes CASSNEQFF.

This clone was counted between two and nine times. The V and J genes are TRBV5-1 and TRBJ1-2; TRBD1 might be the D (6 bases). In germline, CDR1 is SGHRS, CDR2 YFSETQ. CDR3 size: 14 residues. Deletions cut 4 bases from V and 8 bases from J, with 18 bases between. The CDR3 region is CASSKTGAIGGYTF. CDR3 DNA: TGCGCCAGCAGCAAGACAGGAGCCATTGGAGGCTACACCTTC.

The CDR3, as DNA: TGTGCCAGCAGTTATGACGGGAATAGGGAGACCCAGTACTTC. Its translation: CASSYDGNRETQYF. The chain links TRBV6-6 to TRBJ2-5, with a weak D call TRBD2 (5 bases). The CDR3 totals 14 residues. The germline V gene has CDR1 MNHNY and CDR2 SVGAGI (reference sequence). V was shortened by 3 bases and J by 5 bases, with 13 bases between the two germline ends.

This clone has a count of ten or more. The chain joins TRBV20-1 to TRBJ2-3; D ambiguous. The V and J ends lost 4 bases and 6 bases respectively, with 5 bases between them. This CDR3 region has 10 residues. CDR1 DFQATT and CDR2 SNEGSKA come from the germline V gene (reference sequence). The CDR3 is CSAMYDTQYF. DNA of the CDR3: TGCAGTGCTATGTACGATACGCAGTATTTT.

The chain employs TRBV28 and TRBJ2-7; 7 positions agree with TRBD1. Germline V gene lookup returns CDR1 MDHEN and CDR2 SYDVKM. This CDR3 has 13 residues. The V gene end was trimmed by 6 bases and the J gene end by 1 base; junction bases not matched to a gene: 3. The CDR3 spells CASRSTGSYEQYF. The CDR3 DNA reads as TGTGCCAGCAGATCGACAGGGTCCTACGAGCAGTACTTC.

About this clone: The same CDR3 arises from other DNA sequences in this sample as well. This chain links TRBV9 with TRBJ2-5, with 7 bases aligning to TRBD2. The CDR3 has 13 amino acids. The germline V gene has CDR1 SGDLS and CDR2 YYNGEE. V was clipped by 2 bases and J by 5 bases; unmatched bases: 3. CDR3 loop: CASSVGGLETQYF. CDR3 sequence (DNA): TGTGCCAGCAGCGTCGGGGGGTTGGAGACCCAGTACTTC.

This clone was recorded only once. In the same sample, other DNA sequences code for this CDR3. The chain couples TRBV9 to TRBJ2-3; the D is unclear. Germline CDR1 SGDLS, CDR2 YYNGEE. Between the trimmed V and J ends, which lost 2 bases and 3 bases, there was a span of 7 bases. The CDR3 is 13 residues long. The CDR3 nucleotides are TGTGCCAGCAGCGTCGTGGGGACAGATACGCAGTATTTT. Residues: CASSVVGTDTQYF.

The rearrangement joins TRBV4-1 to TRBJ2-7; no clear D. V lost 1 base, J lost 3 bases, and 13 bases lay in between. Germline CDR1 MGHRA, CDR2 YSYEKL. The CDR3 length is 15 residues. DNA for the CDR3: TGCGCCAGCAGCCAAGGGTTCCCAGGTATCTACGAGCAGTACTTC. Amino acids: CASSQGFPGIYEQYF.

This clone was detected a few times. V is TRBV5-4 and J is TRBJ1-4, with a weak D call TRBD1 (6 bases). This CDR3 is built from 15 residues. The V gene lost 1 base and the J gene lost 6 bases, with 13 bases spanning the gap. The germline V gene encodes CDR1 SGHNT and CDR2 YYREEE (reference sequence). CDR3 coding DNA: TGTGCCAGCAGCTTGCGAGCCAGGGGTGATGAAAAACTGTTTTTT. Translation: CASSLRARGDEKLFF. Looking up the rest from reference TRBV5-4 and TRBJ1-4 gives the full variable domain: ETGVTQSPTHLIKTRGQQVTLRCSSQSGHNTVSWYQQALGQGPQFIFQYYREEENGRGNFPPRFSGLQFPNYSSELNVNALELDDSALYLCASSLRARGDEKLFFGSGTQLSVL.

This clone was counted a few times. The J gene is TRBJ2-7, the V gene TRBV21-1; the DNA was not compared with TRBD1, the D call given in the table. TRBV21-1 is listed as a pseudogene. The CDR3 is 15 amino acids. CDR3: CASTPRDRGIHEQYF. CDR3 nucleotides: TGTGCCAGCACCCCCCGGGACAGGGGAATCCACGAGCAGTACTTC.

There are a few counts of this clone. The chain recombines TRBV30 with TRBJ2-6, with 8 bases aligning to TRBD1. The CDR3 consists of 17 residues. The germline gives CDR1 GTSNPN, CDR2 SVGIG (reference sequence). Trimming took 0 bases from V and 1 from J; bases not matched to a gene: 5. The CDR3 spells CAWSVGTGISGANVLTF. The CDR3 nucleotides read TGTGCCTGGAGTGTCGGGACAGGTATATCTGGGGCCAACGTCCTGACTTTC.

This clone was counted only a few times. The chain carries TRBV7-9 and TRBJ2-3; the match to TRBD2 covers 10 bases. This CDR3 contains 17 residues. CDR1 SEHNR and CDR2 FQNEAQ come from the germline V gene (reference sequence). Trimming removed 2 bases from V and 2 bases from J; junction bases left unmatched: 7. CDR3 in DNA: TGTGCCAGCAGCTTATGGTCCCTAGCGGGAGCCACAGATACGCAGTATTTT. As protein: CASSLWSLAGATDTQYF.

The chain joins TRBV7-2 to TRBJ1-2, with D possibly TRBD1 on 6 matching bases. In germline, CDR1 is SGHTA, CDR2 FQGNSA. CDR3 length: 14 amino acids. V dropped 1 base and J dropped 3 bases, with 9 bases sitting between them. The CDR3, as DNA: TGTGCCAGCAGCTTAGAAACAGGGTACTATGGCTACACCTTC. Translating gives CASSLETGYYGYTF.

The chain has TRBV16 and TRBJ1-4; 8 positions agree with TRBD1. V trimming: 4 bases; J trimming: 7 bases; junction bases outside the gene matches: 8. There are 15 residues in the CDR3. Germline-derived CDR1 and CDR2 are KGHSY and FQNENV. CDR3 region: CASSRQGTVGEKLFF. The DNA for the CDR3 is TGTGCCAGCAGCCGACAGGGGACGGTGGGTGAAAAACTGTTTTTT.

The chain couples TRBV10-3 to TRBJ1-5, with D hard to call. The CDR3 covers 12 residues. Per the germline V gene, CDR1 is ENHRY and CDR2 is SYGVKD. V lost 2 bases and J lost 4, with 3 bases in between. CDR3 sequence (DNA): TGTGCCATCAGTGAGGCTAATCAGCCCCAGCATTTT. Protein: CAISEANQPQHF.

This clone was recorded only once. The rearrangement links TRBV5-4 to TRBJ1-4, with TRBD1 as a possible D gene (6 bases). Germline V gene sequence: CDR1 SGHNT, CDR2 YYREEE (reference sequence). V lost 0 bases and J 5 bases, leaving 11 bases between the germline ends. CDR3 size: 15 residues. This CDR3 reads CASSLGGQGNEKLFF. CDR3 coding DNA: TGTGCCAGCAGCTTGGGTGGGCAGGGGAATGAAAAACTGTTTTTT.

V gene TRBV11-2 combines with J gene TRBJ2-1; 8 nucleotides align to TRBD2. This CDR3 comprises 14 residues. Germline trimming cut 6 bases from V and 0 bases from J; bases unmatched to any gene: 1. The germline gives CDR1 SGHAT, CDR2 FQNNGV. The CDR3 DNA sequence: TGTGCCAGCAGTAGCGGGATCTCCTACAATGAGCAGTTCTTC. It yields the protein CASSSGISYNEQFF.

The rearrangement uses TRBV7-8 and TRBJ2-7; D may match TRBD1 or TRBD2 (6 bases each). The length of the CDR3 is 14 residues. Germline V gene data show CDR1 as SGHVS and CDR2 as FQNEAQ. Trimming took 6 bases from V and 5 from J, leaving 17 bases between them. CDR3 nucleotide sequence: TGTGCCAGCAGTTTCGACGGGGGCTTCGACGAGCAGTACTTC. This translates into CASSFDGGFDEQYF.

This clone was detected a few times. The rearrangement uses TRBV11-3 and TRBJ2-3, with 12 bases matching TRBD1. The CDR3 covers 16 residues. The germline gives CDR1 SGHNT, CDR2 YENEEA. The ends lost 4 bases at V and 4 bases at J; junction bases unmatched: 6. In DNA, the CDR3 is TGTGCCAGCAGCTCCAGGGGGACAGGGGGCGCAGATACGCAGTATTTT. Amino acid sequence: CASSSRGTGGADTQYF.